This T cell receptor beta chain was observed in a study of control samples from healthy donors and cancer patients (TCRdb year 2020). V and J are trimmed by 4 bases and 5 bases, and the gene matches miss 6 bases of the junction. There are 15 amino acids in the CDR3, from cysteine to phenylalanine inclusive. Only the CDR3 part of the read is kept: 45 bases, read in frame from the first base. The germline V gene encodes CDR1 SGHRS and CDR2 YFSETQ. The library came from the immunoSEQ multiplex PCR assay. In TCRdb, the immuneACCESS table is reduced to in-frame sequences with V and J assigned. These tables do not hold every clone; where another copy was compared, an unresolved V gene accounts for under half, and the others remain unexplained. This sample lists under 150,000 clones; around 87% were detected once. The ten largest make up just under 3% of the sample. About this clone: The antigen this receptor binds is unknown. Base qualities are not provided; no much larger clone lies one nucleotide away.

The chain uses TRBV5-1 and TRBJ2-2; 9 nucleotides in the junction match TRBD1. This receptor was identified in a man aged 60-69 years in good health. Material for sequencing was blood. The DNA reads as follows: TGCGCCAGCAGCCAGGACAGGGGAGGGACCGGGGAGCTGTTTTTT. This gives the protein CASSQDRGGTGELFF.